This TCR beta chain was profiled in a study of T cells in narcolepsy. Findings and limits, study-wide: Autoreactive clonotypes reportedly recurred in blood of same and different patients, not controls. Autoreactive clone sequences were missing from some blood memory CD4+ repertoires.

In regard to this clone: Its cognate antigen is unknown.

Repertoires were generated with immunoSEQ multiplex PCR, while TCRdb's copy carries only in-frame clones and drops some. The sample lists roughly 34,000 clones, more than 80% occurring once. Trimming removed 4 bases from V and 4 bases from J, with 17 bases in between. The CDR3 runs to 16 residues. Germline lookup yields CDR1 SGHNT and CDR2 YYREEE (reference sequence). Material for sequencing was CD45RA- memory CD4+ T cells from PBMCs. The rearrangement links TRBV5-4 to TRBJ2-2; D remains unclear. This clonotype was sampled from a human donor with narcolepsy. CDR3 DNA sequence: TGTGCCAGCAGCAGGGATCGCCCTTCGGGCACCGGGGAGCTGTTTTTT. Encoded protein: CASSRDRPSGTGELFF.